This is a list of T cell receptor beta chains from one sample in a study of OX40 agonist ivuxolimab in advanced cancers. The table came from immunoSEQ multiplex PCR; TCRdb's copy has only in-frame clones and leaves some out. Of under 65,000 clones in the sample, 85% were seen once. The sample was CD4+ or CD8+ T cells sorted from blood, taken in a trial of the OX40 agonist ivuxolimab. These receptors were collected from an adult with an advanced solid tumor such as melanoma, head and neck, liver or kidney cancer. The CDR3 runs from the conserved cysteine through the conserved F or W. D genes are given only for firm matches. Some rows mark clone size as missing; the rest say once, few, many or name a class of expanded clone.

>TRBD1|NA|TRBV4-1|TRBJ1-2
TGCGCCAGCAGCCAACCGGACAGGGGTAACTATGGCTACACCTTC
CASSQPDRGNYGYTF
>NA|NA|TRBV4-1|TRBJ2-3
TGCGCCAGCAGCCAACGGCCTCCGGCAGATACGCAGTATTTT
CASSQRPPADTQYF
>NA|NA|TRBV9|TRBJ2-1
TGTGCCAGCAGCGTAGCCAGGGTCGGAGGTGAGCAGTTCTTC
CASSVARVGGEQFF
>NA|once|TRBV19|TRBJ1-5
TGTGCCAGTAGTATTGGGAGTGGAAATCAGCCCCAGCATTTT
CASSIGSGNQPQHF
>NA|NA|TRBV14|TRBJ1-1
TGTGCCAGCAGCCAAGATGACACCAAGAACACTGAAGCTTTCTTT
CASSQDDTKNTEAFF
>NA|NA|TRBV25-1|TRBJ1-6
TGTGCCAGCAGTGAAAATGACCACATTAATTCACCCCTCCACTTT
CASSENDHINSPLHF
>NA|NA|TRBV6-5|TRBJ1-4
TGTGCCAGCAGTGGGGTGGCTAATGAAAAACTGTTTTTT
CASSGVANEKLFF
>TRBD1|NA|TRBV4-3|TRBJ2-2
TGCGCCAGCAGCCAAGATGGGACAGGCGGCGGGGAGCTGTTTTTT
CASSQDGTGGGELFF
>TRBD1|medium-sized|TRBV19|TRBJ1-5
TGTGCCAGTAGTATTTGGACAGGGGATCAGCCCCAGCATTTT
CASSIWTGDQPQHF
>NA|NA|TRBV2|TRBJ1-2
TGTGCCATCCGGGACCCCGCTAACTATGGCTACACCTTC
CAIRDPANYGYTF
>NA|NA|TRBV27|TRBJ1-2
TGTGCCAGCAGTATAGGGGTCTATGGTGACTACACCTTC
CASSIGVYGDYTF
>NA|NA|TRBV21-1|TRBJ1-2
TGTGCCAGCAGCACCAGGACAGGGGGGGATGGCTACACCTTC
CASSTRTGGDGYTF
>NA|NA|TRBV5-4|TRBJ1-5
TGTGCCAGCAGCTTGGGGGGTTTAGGTCAGCCCCAGCATTTT
CASSLGGLGQPQHF
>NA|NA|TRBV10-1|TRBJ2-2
TGCGCCAGCAGTGCACCGACAGCTACCGGGGAGCTGTTTTTT
CASSAPTATGELFF
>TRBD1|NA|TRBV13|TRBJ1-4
TGTGCCAGCACCGGGACAGGGGCTGAAAAACTGTTTTTT
CASTGTGAEKLFF
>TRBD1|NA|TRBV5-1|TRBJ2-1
TGCGCCAGCAGCTCCGCCCCCGGGACAGGGATTTACAATGAGCAGTTCTTC
CASSSAPGTGIYNEQFF
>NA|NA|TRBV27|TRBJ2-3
TGTGCCAGCAGTCGGCTGATCCCGGGCACAGATACGCAGTATTTT
CASSRLIPGTDTQYF
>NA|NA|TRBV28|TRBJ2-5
TGTGCCAGCAGTTTATGGGGGAACCAAGAGACCCAGTACTTC
CASSLWGNQETQYF
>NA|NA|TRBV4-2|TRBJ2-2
TGTGCCAGCAGCCCCCGGGACAACACCGGGGAGCTGTTTTTT
CASSPRDNTGELFF
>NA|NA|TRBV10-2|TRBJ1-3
TGCGCCAGCAGTGAGGGGACCTCTGGAAACACCATATATTTT
CASSEGTSGNTIYF
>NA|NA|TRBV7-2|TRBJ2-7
TGTGCCAGCAGCTTATCGGTGAGCTCCTACGAGCAGTACTTC
CASSLSVSSYEQYF
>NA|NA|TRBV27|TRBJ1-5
TGTGCCAGCAACAAGACGCCAGGAAGCAATCAGCCCCAGCATTTT
CASNKTPGSNQPQHF
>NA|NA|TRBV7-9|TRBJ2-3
TGTGCCAGCAGCGACATCGGCTACACAGATACGCAGTATTTT
CASSDIGYTDTQYF
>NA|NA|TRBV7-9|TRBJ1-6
TGTGCCAGCAGCCTGCCGGGAAATTCACCCCTCCACTTT
CASSLPGNSPLHF
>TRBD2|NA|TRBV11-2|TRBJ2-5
TGTGCCAGCAGCTTAGAAGCGGGGGGTAAAGAGACCCAGTACTTC
CASSLEAGGKETQYF
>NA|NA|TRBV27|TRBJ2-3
TGTGCCAGCAGTTTGGCCAGGAGTACAGATACGCAGTATTTT
CASSLARSTDTQYF